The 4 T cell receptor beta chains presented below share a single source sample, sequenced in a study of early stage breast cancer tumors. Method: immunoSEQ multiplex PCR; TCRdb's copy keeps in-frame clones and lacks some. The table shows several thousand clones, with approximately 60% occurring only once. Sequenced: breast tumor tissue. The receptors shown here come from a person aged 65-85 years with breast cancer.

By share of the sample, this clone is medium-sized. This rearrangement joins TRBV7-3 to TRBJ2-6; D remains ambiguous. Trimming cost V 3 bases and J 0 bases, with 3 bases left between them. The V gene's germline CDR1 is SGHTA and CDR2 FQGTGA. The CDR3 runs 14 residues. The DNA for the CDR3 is TGTGCCAGCAGCTTTAGCTCTGGGGCCAACGTCCTGACTTTC. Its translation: CASSFSSGANVLTF. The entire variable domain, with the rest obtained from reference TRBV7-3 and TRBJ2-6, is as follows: GAGVSQTPSNKVTEKGKYVELRCDPISGHTALYWYRQSLGQGPEFLIYFQGTGAADDSGLPNDRFFAVRPEGSVSTLKIQRTERGDSAVYLCASSFSSGANVLTFGAGSRLTVL.

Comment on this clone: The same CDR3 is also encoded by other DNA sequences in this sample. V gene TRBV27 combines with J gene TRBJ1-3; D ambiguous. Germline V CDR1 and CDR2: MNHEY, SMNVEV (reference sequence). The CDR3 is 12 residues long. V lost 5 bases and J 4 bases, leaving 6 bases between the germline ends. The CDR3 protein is CASSPGGNTIYF. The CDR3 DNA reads TGTGCCAGCAGTCCGGGGGGAAACACCATATATTTT.

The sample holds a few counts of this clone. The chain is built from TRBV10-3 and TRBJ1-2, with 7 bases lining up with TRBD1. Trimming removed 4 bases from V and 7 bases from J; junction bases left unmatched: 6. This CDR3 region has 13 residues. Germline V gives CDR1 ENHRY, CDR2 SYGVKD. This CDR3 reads CAISAQSGGGYTF. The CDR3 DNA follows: TGTGCCATCAGTGCCCAGTCAGGGGGTGGCTACACCTTC.

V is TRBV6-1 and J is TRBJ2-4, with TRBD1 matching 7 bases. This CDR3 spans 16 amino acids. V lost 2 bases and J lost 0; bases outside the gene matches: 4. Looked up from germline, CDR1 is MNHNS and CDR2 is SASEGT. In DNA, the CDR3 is TGTGCCAGCAGTGAAATCACAGGGGCAGCCAAAAACATTCAGTACTTC. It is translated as CASSEITGAAKNIQYF.